Listed below are T cell receptor beta chains from one sample, sequenced in a study of T cells after yellow fever vaccination. TCRdb processed the 5' RACE reads anew with MiXCR; each CDR3 protein has one entry. Of some 220,000 distinct CDR3 sequences listed, roughly 3% were seen once; the top ten hold approximately 3%. Material: CD4+ T cells sorted from PBMCs, obtained 10 days after the yellow fever booster vaccination. The receptors derive from a man aged 18 to 30 who received the YFV17D yellow fever vaccine. Both conserved end residues are part of each CDR3. A D gene is named only where the DNA matches it firmly. The size of a clone is reported for some rows only, either as once, few or many, or as a class for expanded clones.

j_call clone_size v_call d_call cdr3_aa cdr3_nt
TRBJ2-3 many TRBV28 - CASSLTSSQYF TGTGCCAGCAGTTTAACTAGTTCCCAGTATTTT
TRBJ2-5 many TRBV4-2 TRBD2 CASSQGVISGGYQETQYF TGTGCCAGCAGCCAAGGAGTAATTTCGGGGGGGTACCAAGAGACCCAGTACTTC
TRBJ2-1 many TRBV20-1 - CSASEGFSYNEQFF TGCAGTGCTAGTGAGGGGTTCTCCTACAATGAGCAGTTCTTC
TRBJ2-7 few TRBV2 - CASSAGPWGSYEQYF TGTGCCAGCAGCGCGGGACCGTGGGGTTCCTACGAGCAGTACTTC
TRBJ2-5 - TRBV11-2 TRBD1 CASSPGTAKETQYF TGTGCCAGCAGCCCCGGGACAGCCAAAGAGACCCAGTACTTC
TRBJ2-3 many TRBV5-6 - CASSFGLVADTQYF TGTGCCAGCAGCTTCGGTCTAGTGGCAGATACGCAGTATTTT
TRBJ2-3 many TRBV28 - CASSIGATGDTQYF TGTGCCAGCAGTATCGGGGCAACGGGGGATACGCAGTATTTT
TRBJ2-5 - TRBV5-1 TRBD1 CASSSTDRIEETQYF TGCGCCAGCAGCTCTACGGACAGGATCGAAGAGACCCAGTACTTC
TRBJ1-5 - TRBV6-6 - CASSEGSGAQHF TGTGCCAGCAGCGAGGGATCCGGGGCCCAGCATTTT
TRBJ2-5 - TRBV11-1 - CASSQLPPRVTQYF TGTGCCAGCAGCCAATTGCCACCCCGGGTGACCCAGTACTTC
TRBJ2-1 few TRBV29-1 TRBD2 CSVGTIIANEQFF TGCAGCGTCGGGACTATCATCGCCAATGAGCAGTTCTTC
TRBJ1-5 few TRBV21-1 - CASSSNREPQHF TGTGCCAGCAGCTCGAATCGGGAGCCCCAGCATTTT
TRBJ2-7 few TRBV10-3 TRBD1 CAISESTTGTGLSYEQYF TGTGCCATCAGTGAGTCGACGACGGGGACAGGTCTTTCCTACGAGCAGTACTTC
TRBJ2-2 few TRBV4-2 - CASSPLGETGELFF TGTGCCAGCAGCCCACTGGGAGAGACCGGGGAGCTGTTTTTT
TRBJ1-5 few TRBV5-4 - CASSLPGPGQPQHF TGTGCCAGCAGCTTGCCCGGGCCGGGACAGCCCCAGCATTTT
TRBJ2-5 few TRBV5-1 - CASSSGTSSETQYF TGCGCCAGCAGCTCGGGGACCAGCTCGGAGACCCAGTACTTC
TRBJ1-4 - TRBV7-6 - CASSLVWGDEEKLFF TGTGCCAGCAGCTTAGTATGGGGAGACGAGGAAAAACTGTTTTTT
TRBJ2-5 few TRBV5-1 TRBD1 CASGGAGGYQETQYF TGCGCCAGCGGAGGGGCAGGGGGCTACCAAGAGACCCAGTACTTC
TRBJ1-1 many TRBV4-3 - CASSQDGDNTEAFF TGCGCCAGCAGCCAAGATGGGGACAACACTGAAGCTTTCTTT
TRBJ2-5 many TRBV5-1 - CASNYGAEETQYF TGCGCCAGCAACTATGGGGCGGAGGAGACCCAGTACTTC
TRBJ2-5 many TRBV7-2 TRBD2 CASSSAGRKETQYF TGTGCCAGCAGCTCAGCGGGGAGAAAAGAGACCCAGTACTTC
TRBJ2-1 many TRBV10-3 TRBD2 CAISDGERGPLDEQFF TGTGCCATCAGTGACGGTGAGCGGGGGCCCTTGGATGAGCAGTTCTTC
TRBJ1-2 few TRBV18 - CATTQDRANYGYTF TGTGCCACCACCCAGGACAGAGCTAACTATGGCTACACCTTC
TRBJ2-3 - TRBV20-1 - CSARDSGMFGTDTQYF TGCAGTGCTAGGGACTCCGGGATGTTTGGCACAGATACGCAGTATTTT
TRBJ1-2 - TRBV20-1 - CSAKGGGYTF TGCAGTGCTAAGGGGGGTGGCTACACCTTC
TRBJ1-3 few TRBV7-2 - CASSLRRGVGNTIYF TGTGCCAGCAGCCTACGACGGGGGGTTGGAAACACCATATATTTT
TRBJ1-5 few TRBV29-1 - CSGSQEFGPQHF TGCAGCGGCTCTCAAGAGTTTGGGCCCCAGCATTTT
TRBJ1-2 - TRBV7-2 TRBD1 CASKIDREDGYTF TGTGCCAGCAAAATTGACAGGGAGGATGGCTACACCTTC
TRBJ2-3 many TRBV3-1 TRBD2 CASSQGTSGVQGTQYF TGTGCCAGCAGCCAAGGGACTAGCGGGGTACAGGGTACGCAGTATTTT
TRBJ2-3 many TRBV7-2 - CASSPQRDTQYF TGTGCCAGCAGCCCCCAGCGAGATACGCAGTATTTT
TRBJ1-4 - TRBV27 TRBD1 CASSPTGTVPTERFF TGTGCCAGCAGTCCGACCGGGACAGTGCCGACCGAGCGGTTTTTT
TRBJ1-1 - TRBV12-3/TRBV12-4 - CASSSRPLLNTEAFF TGTGCCAGCAGTTCCCGACCGCTACTGAACACTGAAGCTTTCTTT
TRBJ1-1 - TRBV5-1 TRBD1 CASSWGQGPEAFF TGCGCCAGCAGCTGGGGACAGGGCCCTGAAGCTTTCTTT
TRBJ2-1 few TRBV7-2 - CASSLRQVHEQFF TGTGCCAGCAGCCTCAGACAGGTCCATGAGCAGTTCTTC
TRBJ2-7 many TRBV7-9 - CASSRQAAYEQYF TGTGCCAGCAGCCGACAGGCCGCCTACGAGCAGTACTTC
TRBJ2-3 many TRBV10-3 - CAISESGFSTQYF TGTGCCATCAGTGAGTCGGGGTTTTCTACGCAGTATTTT
TRBJ2-1 - TRBV10-3 TRBD1 CAISDPGQFYNEQFF TGTGCCATCAGTGATCCGGGACAGTTCTACAATGAGCAGTTCTTC
TRBJ2-7 - TRBV12-3/TRBV12-4 - CASSSTGIRPYEQYF TGTGCCAGCAGCTCGACAGGCATCCGTCCATACGAGCAGTACTTC